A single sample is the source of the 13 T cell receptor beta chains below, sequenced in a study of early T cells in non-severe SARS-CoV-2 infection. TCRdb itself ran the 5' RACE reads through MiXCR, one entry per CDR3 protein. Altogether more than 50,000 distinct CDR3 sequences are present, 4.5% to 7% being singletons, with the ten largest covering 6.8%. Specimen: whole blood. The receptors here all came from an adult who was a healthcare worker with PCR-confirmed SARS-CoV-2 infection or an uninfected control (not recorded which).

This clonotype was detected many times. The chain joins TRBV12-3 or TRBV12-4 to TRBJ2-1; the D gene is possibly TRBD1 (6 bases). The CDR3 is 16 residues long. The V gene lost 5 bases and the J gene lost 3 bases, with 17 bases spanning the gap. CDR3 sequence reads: CASSSRGGNYYNEQFF. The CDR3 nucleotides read TGTGCCAGCAGTAGCAGGGGTGGAAACTACTACAATGAGCAGTTCTTC.

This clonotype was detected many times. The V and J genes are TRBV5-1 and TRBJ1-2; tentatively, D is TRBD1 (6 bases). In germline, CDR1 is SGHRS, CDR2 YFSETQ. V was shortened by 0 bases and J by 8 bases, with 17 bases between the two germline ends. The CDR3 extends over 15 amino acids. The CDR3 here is CASSLEVQTGRGYTF. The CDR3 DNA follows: TGCGCCAGCAGCTTGGAGGTGCAAACAGGGCGCGGCTACACCTTC.

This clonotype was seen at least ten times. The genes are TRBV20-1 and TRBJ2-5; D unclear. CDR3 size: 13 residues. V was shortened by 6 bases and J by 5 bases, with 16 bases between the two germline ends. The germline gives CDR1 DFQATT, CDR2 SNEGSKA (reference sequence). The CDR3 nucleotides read TGCAGTGCCGGAGAGGAAGTGGGGGAGACCCAGTACTTC. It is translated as CSAGEEVGETQYF.

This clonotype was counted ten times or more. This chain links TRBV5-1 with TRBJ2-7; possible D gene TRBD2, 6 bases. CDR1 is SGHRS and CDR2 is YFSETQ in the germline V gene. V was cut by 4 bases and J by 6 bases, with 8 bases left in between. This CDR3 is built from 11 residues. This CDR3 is CASSGGTEQYF. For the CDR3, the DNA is TGCGCCAGCAGCGGGGGGACCGAGCAGTACTTC.

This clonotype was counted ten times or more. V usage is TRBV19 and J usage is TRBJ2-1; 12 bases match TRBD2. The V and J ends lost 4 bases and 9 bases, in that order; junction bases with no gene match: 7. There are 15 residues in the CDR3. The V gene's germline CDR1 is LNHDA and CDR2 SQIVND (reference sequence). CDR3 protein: CASSTTSGREGEQFF. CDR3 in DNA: TGTGCCAGTAGTACGACTAGCGGGAGAGAGGGTGAGCAGTTCTTC.

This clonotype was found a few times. The CDR3 loop is CASSLGDRNNSPLHF. In DNA form, the CDR3 reads TGTGCCAGCAGCTTAGGAGACAGGAATAATTCACCCCTCCACTTT. This chain joins TRBV7-8 and TRBJ1-6; TRBD1 might be the D (6 bases). The V gene's germline CDR1 is SGHVS and CDR2 FQNEAQ. The germline V and J ends were trimmed by 1 base and 5 bases, with 9 bases remaining between them. The length of the CDR3 is 15 residues.

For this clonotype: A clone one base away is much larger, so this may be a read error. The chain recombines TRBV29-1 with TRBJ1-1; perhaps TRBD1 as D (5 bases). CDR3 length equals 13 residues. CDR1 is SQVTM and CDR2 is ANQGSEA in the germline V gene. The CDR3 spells CSVPGPAGTGAFF. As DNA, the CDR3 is TGCAGCGTCCCCGGACCGGCCGGGACTGGAGCTTTCTTT.

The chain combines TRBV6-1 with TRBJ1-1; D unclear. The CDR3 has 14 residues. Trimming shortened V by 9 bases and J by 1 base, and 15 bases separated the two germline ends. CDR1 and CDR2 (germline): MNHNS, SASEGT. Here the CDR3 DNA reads TGTGCCAGTATGCTAAACCTGAAGAACACTGAAGCTTTCTTT. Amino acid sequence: CASMLNLKNTEAFF.

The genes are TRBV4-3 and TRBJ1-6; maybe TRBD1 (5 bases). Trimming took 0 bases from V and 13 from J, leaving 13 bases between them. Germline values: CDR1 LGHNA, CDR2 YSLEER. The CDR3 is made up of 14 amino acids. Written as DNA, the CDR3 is TGCGCCAGCAGCCAAGATACGGGGGAGGGGCCCCTCCACTTT. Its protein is CASSQDTGEGPLHF.

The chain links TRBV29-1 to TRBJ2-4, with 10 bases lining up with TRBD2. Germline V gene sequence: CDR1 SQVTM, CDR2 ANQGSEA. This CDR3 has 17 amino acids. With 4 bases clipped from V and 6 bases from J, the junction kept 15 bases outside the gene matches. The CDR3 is CSVGSTSSGGAANIQYF. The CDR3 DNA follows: TGCAGCGTTGGAAGCACCAGCAGCGGGGGGGCCGCAAACATTCAGTACTTC.

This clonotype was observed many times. CDR3 nucleotide sequence: TGTGCCAGCAGACAGGCGACGACAGCTAACTATGGCTACACCTTC. The encoded protein is CASRQATTANYGYTF. The J gene is TRBJ1-2, the V gene TRBV6-1, with TRBD1 as a possible D gene (5 bases). Germline-derived CDR1 and CDR2 are MNHNS and SASEGT. CDR3 length equals 15 residues. Trimming took off 6 bases at V and 0 bases at J, with 14 bases between the two ends.

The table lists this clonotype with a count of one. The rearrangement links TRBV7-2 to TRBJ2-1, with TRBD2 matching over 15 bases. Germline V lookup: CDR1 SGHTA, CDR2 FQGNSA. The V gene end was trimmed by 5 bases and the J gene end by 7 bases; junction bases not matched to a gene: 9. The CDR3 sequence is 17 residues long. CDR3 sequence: CASSPGLAGGPGNEQFF. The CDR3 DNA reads TGTGCCAGCAGCCCAGGACTAGCGGGGGGGCCTGGAAATGAGCAGTTCTTC.

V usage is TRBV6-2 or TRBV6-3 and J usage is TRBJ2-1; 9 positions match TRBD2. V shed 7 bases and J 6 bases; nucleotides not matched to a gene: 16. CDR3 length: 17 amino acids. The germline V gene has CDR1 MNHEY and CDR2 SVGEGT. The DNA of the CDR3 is TGTGCCAGCACTCCCCCCCCGGGCGGGAGGGAATCCAATGAGCAGTTCTTC. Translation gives CASTPPPGGRESNEQFF.